The 12 T cell receptor beta chains below were found in one sample sequenced in a study of T cell changes during pregnancy in multiple sclerosis. The data were produced by immunoSEQ multiplex PCR, yet TCRdb's version contains in-frame clones alone and is incomplete. The sample has under 80,000 clones; around 90% are singletons. The material sequenced was CD4+ T cells from peripheral blood mononuclear cells, taken in the second trimester of pregnancy. All receptors derive from a female donor with multiple sclerosis, enrolled in a pregnancy study.

The chain uses TRBV6-5 and TRBJ1-4, with TRBD1 as a possible D gene (6 bases). The V end lost 5 bases, the J end lost 4 bases, and 14 bases lay between the germline ends. Germline loops: CDR1 MNHEY, CDR2 SVGAGI. The CDR3 sequence is 15 residues long. The CDR3, as DNA: TGTGCCAGCAGTACGGCGGGGGCTGGTAATGAAAAACTGTTTTTT. Residues: CASSTAGAGNEKLFF.

The gene calls are TRBV7-2 and TRBJ2-7, with 8 nucleotides matching TRBD1. Looked up from germline, CDR1 is SGHTA and CDR2 is FQGNSA. This CDR3 has 15 amino acids. The V gene end was trimmed by 6 bases and the J gene end by 3 bases; junction bases not matched to a gene: 10. The CDR3 coding sequence is TGTGCCAGCAGTAACAACGGACAGGGAGGCTACGAGCAGTACTTC. Protein sequence: CASSNNGQGGYEQYF.

This rearrangement joins TRBV5-5 to TRBJ1-4, with 7 bases fitting TRBD1. CDR3 length: 16 residues. The V gene end was trimmed by 4 bases and the J gene end by 5 bases; junction bases not matched to a gene: 11. Germline V lookup: CDR1 SGHKS, CDR2 YYEKEE (reference sequence). DNA for the CDR3: TGTGCCAGCAGCACGACAGGGTCGGGCGGAAATGAAAAACTGTTTTTT. It is translated as CASSTTGSGGNEKLFF. Full variable domain (missing parts from reference TRBV5-5 and TRBJ1-4): DAGVTQSPTHLIKTRGQQVTLRCSPISGHKSVSWYQQVLGQGPQFIFQYYEKEERGRGNFPDRFSARQFPNYSSELNVNALLLGDSALYLCASSTTGSGGNEKLFFGSGTQLSVL.

V gene TRBV5-4 combines with J gene TRBJ1-4; D may be TRBD1 (6 bases). Germline assignment: CDR1 SGHNT and CDR2 YYREEE (reference sequence). The CDR3 totals 15 residues. V was trimmed by 2 bases and J by 7 bases, leaving 15 bases between them. The CDR3 DNA is TGTGCCAGCAGCTTTGGGCGGGCGACAGGTGAAAAACTGTTTTTT. Residues: CASSFGRATGEKLFF.

The chain combines TRBV6-6 with TRBJ1-2, with D tentatively TRBD1 (5 bases). This CDR3 has 13 amino acids. Germline V lookup: CDR1 MNHNY, CDR2 SVGAGI (reference sequence). V was cut by 2 bases and J by 2 bases, with 6 bases left in between. CDR3 in amino acids: CASSYPGNYGYTF. The CDR3 region has the DNA TGTGCCAGCAGTTACCCAGGGAACTATGGCTACACCTTC.

The V call is TRBV6-5, the J call TRBJ1-2; D gene unclear. The germline V gene has CDR1 MNHEY and CDR2 SVGAGI. The V end was cut by 6 bases, the J end by 3 bases, with 8 bases between. The CDR3 contains 12 residues. CDR3: CASSSTHYGYTF. The CDR3, as DNA: TGTGCCAGCAGCTCGACTCACTATGGCTACACCTTC.

The V call is TRBV19, the J call TRBJ1-2; 9 bases are a match to TRBD1. The CDR3 has 14 amino acids. From germline, CDR1 is LNHDA and CDR2 SQIVND (reference sequence). With 6 bases clipped from V and 6 bases from J, the junction kept 8 bases outside the gene matches. The DNA of the CDR3 is TGTGCCAGTAGGAACACCAGGGACAGGGATGGCTACACCTTC. This codes for CASRNTRDRDGYTF.

This rearrangement joins TRBV7-2 to TRBJ2-3; D is possibly TRBD1 (5 bases). The germline V gene has CDR1 SGHTA and CDR2 FQGNSA. The CDR3 loop spans 14 amino acids. Trimming removed 3 bases from V and 1 base from J, with 8 bases in between. CDR3 residues: CASSFGAGTDTQYF. As DNA, the CDR3 is TGTGCCAGCAGCTTTGGGGCTGGCACAGATACGCAGTATTTT. Looking up the rest from reference TRBV7-2 and TRBJ2-3 gives the full variable domain: GAGVSQSPSNKVTEKGKDVELRCDPISGHTALYWYRQSLGQGLEFLIYFQGNSAPDKSGLPSDRFSAERTGGSVSTLTIQRTQQEDSAVYLCASSFGAGTDTQYFGPGTRLTVL.

The chain links TRBV7-9 to TRBJ2-7; tentative D call: TRBD2 (5 bases). Germline CDR1 reads SEHNR; CDR2 reads FQNEAQ (reference sequence). This CDR3 spans 13 amino acids. The germline V and J ends were trimmed by 2 bases and 3 bases, with 8 bases remaining between them. CDR3 bases: TGTGCCAGCAGCTTACTGGAGGACTACGAGCAGTACTTC. Amino acid sequence: CASSLLEDYEQYF.

The chain uses TRBV2 and TRBJ2-1; D is unresolved. Germline lookup yields CDR1 SNHLY and CDR2 FYNNEI. Between the trimmed V and J ends, which lost 8 bases and 0 bases, there was a span of 20 bases. The CDR3 covers 17 residues. CDR3 sequence (DNA): TGTGCCAGCGATCGCCCCCAGGATGGTAGCTCCTACAATGAGCAGTTCTTC. Amino acid sequence: CASDRPQDGSSYNEQFF.

This clone has a single count. J is TRBJ1-1 and V is TRBV29-1, with TRBD1 identical over 8 bases. The V and J ends lost 5 bases and 10 bases, in that order; junction bases with no gene match: 6. CDR3 length equals 11 residues. Germline CDR1 reads SQVTM; CDR2 reads ANQGSEA. CDR3 loop: CSVTPTGGAFF. The CDR3 nucleotides are TGCAGCGTTACACCAACAGGGGGAGCTTTCTTT.

This chain links TRBV5-6 with TRBJ1-6; D may be TRBD1 (5 bases). Germline CDR1 reads SGHDT; CDR2 reads YYEEEE. Between the trimmed V and J ends, which lost 0 bases and 14 bases, there was a span of 15 bases. The CDR3 spans 14 residues. CDR3 DNA sequence: TGTGCCAGCAGCTTGGGCAGGAGCCTCAGGGCCCTCCACTTT. It translates to CASSLGRSLRALHF.